Below, 31 T cell receptor beta chains from the same sample are listed, as sequenced in a study of blood T cell repertoires in COVID-19. Assay used: immunoSEQ multiplex PCR; TCRdb lists only in-frame clones, some missing. In the table there are tens of thousands of clones, 88% of which are singletons. Input material: peripheral blood. The receptors were gathered from a woman aged 70-85 years with acute or convalescent COVID-19.

The J gene is TRBJ1-1, the V gene TRBV19; the match to TRBD1 covers 9 bases. V lost 7 bases, J lost 1 base, and 4 bases stayed unmatched. Germline V gene sequence: CDR1 LNHDA, CDR2 SQIVND (reference sequence). The CDR3 is made up of 14 amino acids. CDR3 in amino acids: CASTPGQGNTEAFF. DNA of the CDR3: TGTGCCAGTACCCCGGGACAGGGGAACACTGAAGCTTTCTTT.

The chain has TRBV3-1 (or the pseudogene TRBV3-2) and TRBJ1-2; tentative D call: TRBD1 (5 bases). CDR3 length equals 13 residues. V was trimmed by 1 base and J by 7 bases, leaving 10 bases between them. Germline V lookup: CDR1 LGHDT, CDR2 YNNKEL (reference sequence). CDR3 protein: CASSQGGGVGYTF. The CDR3, as DNA: TGTGCCAGCAGCCAAGGGGGGGGAGTTGGCTACACCTTC.

J is TRBJ2-3 and V is TRBV6-4, with 9 positions matching TRBD2. V trimming: 5 bases; J trimming: 0 bases; junction bases outside the gene matches: 3. This CDR3 region has 15 residues. Per the germline V gene, CDR1 is MRHNA and CDR2 is SNTAGT. The CDR3 DNA follows: TGTGCCAGCAGTAGAGCGGGGGGCAGCACAGATACGCAGTATTTT. Its translation is CASSRAGGSTDTQYF.

This clone has just a few counts. The rearrangement links TRBV6-2 or TRBV6-3 to TRBJ2-1; no reliable D call. CDR3 length: 10 amino acids. Trimming pared 2 bases from V and 10 bases from J, leaving 3 bases between. Germline V gene sequence: CDR1 MNHEY, CDR2 SVGEGT. The CDR3 DNA sequence: TGTGCCAGCAGTTACCCAGAGCAGTTCTTC. Translation gives CASSYPEQFF.

The chain joins TRBV6-5 to TRBJ2-3, with TRBD2 matching 11 bases. CDR1 is MNHEY, CDR2 SVGAGI, per germline. This CDR3 is 15 amino acids long. V was pared by 6 bases and J by 4 bases, with 6 bases of the junction left unmatched. The CDR3 here is CASSSGLAGADTQYF. In nucleotides, the CDR3 is TGTGCCAGCAGCTCTGGACTAGCGGGTGCAGATACGCAGTATTTT.

This chain connects TRBV11-2 to TRBJ2-1, with 13 nucleotides matching TRBD2. This CDR3 region has 16 residues. CDR1 is SGHAT, CDR2 FQNNGV, per germline. The J segment lost 4 bases and the V segment lost 5 bases, leaving 5 bases of the junction unmatched. The CDR3 sequence: CASSLWTSGSYNEQFF. The CDR3 DNA follows: TGTGCCAGCAGCCTATGGACTAGCGGGAGTTACAATGAGCAGTTCTTC.

The chain couples TRBV2 to TRBJ1-1; perhaps TRBD1 as D (6 bases). This CDR3 spans 15 amino acids. Trimming left V 1 base short and J 1 base short, with 10 bases between. Germline CDR1 and CDR2: SNHLY and FYNNEI. This CDR3 is CASSEGGTPNTEAFF. In DNA, the CDR3 is TGTGCCAGCAGTGAAGGAGGGACACCGAACACTGAAGCTTTCTTT.

The V and J genes are TRBV9 and TRBJ2-2; D perhaps matches TRBD2 (5 bases). The CDR3 has 16 residues. CDR1 and CDR2 (germline): SGDLS, YYNGEE. Trimming took off 4 bases at V and 1 base at J, with 14 bases between the two ends. CDR3 sequence: CASSPRERVNTGELFF. The CDR3, as DNA: TGTGCCAGCAGCCCCCGGGAAAGGGTGAACACCGGGGAGCTGTTTTTT. The whole variable domain, remainder taken from reference TRBV9 and TRBJ2-2, is DSGVTQTPKHLITATGQRVTLRCSPRSGDLSVYWYQQSLDQGLQFLIQYYNGEERAKGNILERFSAQQFPDLHSELNLSSLELGDSALYFCASSPRERVNTGELFFGEGSRLTVL.

J is TRBJ1-1 and V is TRBV28; 7 bases are shared with TRBD1. Germline CDR1 reads MDHEN; CDR2 reads SYDVKM. The CDR3 covers 14 residues. The V gene end was trimmed by 8 bases and the J gene end by 1 base; junction bases not matched to a gene: 7. CDR3 in DNA: TGTGCCAGCGCCTGGACAGGAGAGAACACTGAAGCTTTCTTT. Translation: CASAWTGENTEAFF.

The CDR3: CASSLALLSTDTQYF. CDR3 bases: TGTGCCAGCAGCTTAGCGCTACTTAGCACAGATACGCAGTATTTT. The chain joins TRBV7-2 to TRBJ2-3; D uncertain. CDR1 and CDR2 (germline): SGHTA, FQGNSA. The CDR3 runs 15 residues. V lost 0 bases to trimming and J lost 0 bases, with 7 bases between them.

The chain links TRBV7-2 to TRBJ2-5; the D gene is possibly TRBD2 (5 bases). This CDR3 is built from 14 residues. Germline-derived CDR1 and CDR2 are SGHTA and FQGNSA. The V end lost 2 bases, the J end lost 3 bases, and 10 bases lay between the germline ends. The CDR3 DNA follows: TGTGCCAGCAGCTTAACCGCGGGTAAAGAGACCCAGTACTTC. Its protein is CASSLTAGKETQYF.

The J gene is TRBJ2-3, the V gene TRBV6-4, with TRBD1 identical over 7 bases. This CDR3 comprises 16 residues. Trimming took 2 bases from V and 3 from J; bases not matched to a gene: 8. The germline gives CDR1 MRHNA, CDR2 SNTAGT. CDR3 bases: TGTGCCAGCAGTGACGGGACAGTACTTGGAACAGATACGCAGTATTTT. Its protein product is CASSDGTVLGTDTQYF.

J is TRBJ2-2 and V is TRBV9; possible D gene TRBD1, 5 bases. V lost 5 bases, J lost 6 bases, and 17 bases lay in between. There are 15 residues in the CDR3. In germline, CDR1 is SGDLS, CDR2 YYNGEE. The DNA of the CDR3 is TGTGCCAGCAGTCCGGACAACATGGACCCCGGGGAGCTGTTTTTT. Protein sequence: CASSPDNMDPGELFF.

This chain uses TRBV6-1 with TRBJ1-3; 8 bases match TRBD1. The germline CDR1 and CDR2 sequences are MNHNS and SASEGT. This CDR3 is built from 16 residues. V shed 0 bases, J shed 6 bases, and the junction held 7 bases outside the gene matches. CDR3 DNA: TGTGCCAGCAGTGAAGCGCCGGACAGGGCATTAAACACCATATATTTT. Its translation: CASSEAPDRALNTIYF.

The gene calls are TRBV6-1 and TRBJ2-7; 9 bases agree with TRBD2. The CDR3 extends over 14 amino acids. Germline CDR1 MNHNS, CDR2 SASEGT. Trimming at V came to 7 bases and at J to 3 bases, leaving 7 bases not matched to a gene. The CDR3 spells CASTKREAFYEQYV. The CDR3 coding sequence is TGTGCCAGCACAAAGCGGGAGGCCTTCTACGAGCAGTACGTC.

This clone occurred once. This chain connects TRBV28 to TRBJ1-6; no clear D gene. Trimming removed 4 bases at V and 4 bases at J, with 8 bases between. This CDR3 spans 14 amino acids. Germline values: CDR1 MDHEN, CDR2 SYDVKM. CDR3 sequence reads: CASSYESYNSPLHF. The CDR3 DNA is TGTGCCAGCAGTTATGAGAGTTATAATTCACCCCTCCACTTT.

The CDR3 bases are TGCGCCAGCAGAAACCGACAGGACTATAATTCACCCCTCCACTTT. Translation gives CASRNRQDYNSPLHF. This chain connects TRBV10-1 to TRBJ1-6; possibly TRBD1 for D (6 bases). Germline lookup yields CDR1 WNHNN and CDR2 SYGVQD (reference sequence). The CDR3 is 15 amino acids. The germline V and J ends were trimmed by 6 bases and 3 bases, with 12 bases remaining between them.

The V and J genes are TRBV7-8 and TRBJ1-2; TRBD1 matches at 11 bases. J gave up 3 bases and V 5 bases, and 11 bases lay outside the gene matches. The germline V gene has CDR1 SGHVS and CDR2 FQNEAQ. CDR3 size: 17 residues. The CDR3 loop reads CASSRIRGGQGDYGYTF. CDR3 nucleotide sequence: TGTGCCAGCAGCCGTATCCGGGGGGGACAGGGGGACTATGGCTACACCTTC. The variable domain in full, completed from reference TRBV7-8 and TRBJ1-2, reads GAGVSQSPRYKVAKRGQDVALRCDPISGHVSLFWYQQALGQGPEFLTYFQNEAQLDKSGLPSDRFFAERPEGSVSTLKIQRTQQEDSAVYLCASSRIRGGQGDYGYTFGSGTRLTVV.

The genes are TRBV9 and TRBJ2-1; unclear D gene. The CDR3 length is 11 residues. The germline gives CDR1 SGDLS, CDR2 YYNGEE. V was cut by 2 bases and J by 7 bases, with 4 bases left in between. The CDR3 sequence: CASSVKNEQFF. CDR3 sequence (DNA): TGTGCCAGCAGCGTCAAAAATGAGCAGTTCTTC.

J is TRBJ2-2 and V is TRBV29-1; 13 nucleotides agree with TRBD2. Germline lookup yields CDR1 SQVTM and CDR2 ANQGSEA. The CDR3 is made up of 15 amino acids. Losses at the gene ends were 4 bases for V and 5 bases for J; bases not matched to a gene: 4. Here the CDR3 reads CSVARLAGGTGELFF. CDR3 bases: TGCAGCGTTGCCAGACTAGCGGGAGGAACCGGGGAGCTGTTTTTT.

The chain carries TRBV18 and TRBJ2-1; TRBD2 aligns across 10 bases. The junction had 4 bases not matched to a gene; V was cut back by 0 bases and J by 8 bases. Germline V gene data show CDR1 as KGHSH and CDR2 as LQKENI. CDR3 size: 15 residues. CDR3 region: CASSPPAGGPDEQFF. The CDR3 DNA sequence: TGTGCCAGCTCACCACCAGCGGGGGGGCCCGATGAGCAGTTCTTC.

The rearrangement joins TRBV18 to TRBJ2-2; 8 positions match TRBD2. The germline CDR1 and CDR2 sequences are KGHSH and LQKENI. The CDR3 extends over 15 amino acids. V was clipped by 4 bases and J by 2 bases; unmatched bases: 3. CDR3: CASSRTSPNTGELFF. In nucleotides, the CDR3 is TGTGCCAGCTCACGGACTAGCCCTAACACCGGGGAGCTGTTTTTT.

This sequence joins TRBV19 and TRBJ1-5, with D possibly being TRBD1 (6 bases). Germline V gene sequence: CDR1 LNHDA, CDR2 SQIVND (reference sequence). This CDR3 region has 14 residues. The V gene lost 4 bases and the J gene lost 1 base, with 8 bases spanning the gap. CDR3 nucleotide sequence: TGTGCCAGTAGTAAAACAGGGAGCAATCAGCCCCAGCATTTT. This encodes CASSKTGSNQPQHF.

The chain is built from TRBV7-9 and TRBJ1-4; 9 bases match TRBD1. V gave up 3 bases and J gave up 8 bases; unmatched junction bases: 7. The CDR3 contains 15 residues. Germline V lookup: CDR1 SEHNR, CDR2 FQNEAQ (reference sequence). CDR3 DNA sequence: TGTGCCAGCAGCTTGGGGACAGGGATGGAGGAAAAACTGTTTTTT. Amino acid sequence: CASSLGTGMEEKLFF.

This clone was recorded only once. The CDR3 region has the DNA TGTGCCAGTAGTCGAAATCCGGGACTAGCGGGAGAAGGTGAGCAGTTCTTC. It translates to CASSRNPGLAGEGEQFF. This chain links TRBV19 with TRBJ2-1; 14 bases agree with TRBD2. Germline values: CDR1 LNHDA, CDR2 SQIVND (reference sequence). J lost 9 bases, V lost 5 bases, and 12 bases had no gene match. This CDR3 has 17 amino acids.

This chain uses TRBV30 with TRBJ1-1, with D perhaps TRBD1 (6 bases). V lost 4 bases, J lost 5 bases, and 17 bases lay in between. CDR1 and CDR2 (germline): GTSNPN, SVGIG (reference sequence). The CDR3 consists of 14 residues. The CDR3 DNA reads TGTGCCTGGAAAAGCAGGACAGTGGGAACTGAAGCTTTCTTT. It codes for CAWKSRTVGTEAFF.

The V call is TRBV23-1, the J call TRBJ1-4; D is ambiguous. TRBV23-1 qualifies as an ORF whose function is uncertain. Deletions cut 11 bases from V and 8 bases from J, with 15 bases between. There are 12 residues in the CDR3. The CDR3 sequence: CAPPGGYEKLFF. The CDR3 coding sequence is TGCGCCCCCCCGGGAGGCTACGAAAAACTGTTTTTT.

This clone has a single count. V usage is TRBV29-1 and J usage is TRBJ1-4; D not certain. The V end lost 7 bases, the J end lost 7 bases, and 16 bases lay between the germline ends. Germline assignment: CDR1 SQVTM and CDR2 ANQGSEA. The CDR3 spans 13 residues. In DNA, the CDR3 is TGCAGCGCCCTGGGGTGGGAGAGTGAAAAACTGTTTTTT. Residues: CSALGWESEKLFF.

The gene calls are TRBV5-1 and TRBJ1-2, with D possibly being TRBD1 (6 bases). CDR1 is SGHRS, CDR2 YFSETQ, per germline. The CDR3 extends over 13 amino acids. V lost 6 bases to trimming and J lost 2 bases, with 11 bases between them. CDR3 DNA sequence: TGCGCCAGCACCCCCGGACAGAACTATGGCTACACCTTC. Residues: CASTPGQNYGYTF.

The genes are TRBV6-4 and TRBJ1-6; a weak D match, TRBD1 (5 bases). Trimming left V 0 bases short and J 8 bases short, with 5 bases between. Germline CDR1 and CDR2: MRHNA and SNTAGT. CDR3 length: 13 residues. CDR3 bases: TGTGCCAGCAGTGACTCGGGGCATTCACCCCTCCACTTT. Translating it yields CASSDSGHSPLHF.

This chain joins TRBV20-1 and TRBJ1-2; no definite D call. There are 9 residues in the CDR3. Between the trimmed V and J ends, which lost 8 bases and 13 bases, there was a span of 14 bases. Germline V gene sequence: CDR1 DFQATT, CDR2 SNEGSKA (reference sequence). The CDR3 coding sequence is TGCAGTCTTGATAGAGAGGGCACCTTC. Protein: CSLDREGTF.